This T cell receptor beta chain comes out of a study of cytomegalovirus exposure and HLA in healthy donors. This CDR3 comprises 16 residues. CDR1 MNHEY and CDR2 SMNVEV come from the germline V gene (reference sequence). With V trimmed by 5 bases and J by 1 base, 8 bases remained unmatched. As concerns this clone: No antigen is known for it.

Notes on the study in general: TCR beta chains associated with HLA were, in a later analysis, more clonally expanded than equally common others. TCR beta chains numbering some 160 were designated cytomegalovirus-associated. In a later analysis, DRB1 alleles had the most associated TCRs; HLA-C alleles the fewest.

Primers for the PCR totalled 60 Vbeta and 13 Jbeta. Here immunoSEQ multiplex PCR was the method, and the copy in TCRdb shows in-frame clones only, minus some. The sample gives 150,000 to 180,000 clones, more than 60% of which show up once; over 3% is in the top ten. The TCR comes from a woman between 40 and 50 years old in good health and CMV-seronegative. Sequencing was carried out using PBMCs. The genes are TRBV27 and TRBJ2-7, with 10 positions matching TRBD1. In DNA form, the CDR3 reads TGTGCCAGCAGTCCGATGAGGGACAGGGGTTCCTACGAGCAGTACTTC. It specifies CASSPMRDRGSYEQYF.